A selection of T cell receptor beta chains follows, all from one sample in a study of T cells in localized non-small cell lung cancer. The assay was immunoSEQ multiplex PCR, and TCRdb's table has in-frame clones only and misses some. Of tens of thousands of clones in the sample, 75% to 90% are singletons; the top ten hold over 15%. The source material was peripheral blood, sampled before any cancer treatment. The receptors come from an older male donor with stage III squamous cell lung carcinoma. CDR3s include the opening cysteine and the closing phenylalanine or tryptophan. A D gene is named only where the DNA matches it firmly. The listing skips clone size in some rows; elsewhere it reads once, few, many or a size class.

V	length	D	size	J	CDR3	DNA
TRBV5-1	15	.	.	TRBJ2-3	CASSLTTVVGDTQYF	TGCGCCAGCAGCTTGACGACTGTCGTTGGAGATACGCAGTATTTT
TRBV4-3	15	.	.	TRBJ2-1	CASSQAGVTGNEQFF	TGCGCCAGCAGCCAAGCGGGGGTGACAGGGAATGAGCAGTTCTTC
TRBV5-1	19	TRBD2	.	TRBJ2-1	CASSLLAVLDPRPYNEQFF	TGCGCCAGCAGCTTACTAGCGGTCCTGGATCCTCGGCCCTACAATGAGCAGTTCTTC
TRBV9	15	.	.	TRBJ2-1	CASSPHETANNEQFF	TGTGCCAGCAGCCCTCATGAGACAGCCAACAATGAGCAGTTCTTC
TRBV28	13	.	once	TRBJ1-1	CASTTTDYTEAFF	TGTGCCAGCACCACGACAGACTACACTGAAGCTTTCTTT
TRBV9	15	TRBD1	.	TRBJ2-1	CASSRVGQGRNEQFF	TGTGCCAGCAGCCGCGTCGGACAGGGGCGGAATGAGCAGTTCTTC
TRBV30	13	.	.	TRBJ1-1	CAWSVQTNTEAFF	TGTGCCTGGAGTGTGCAGACGAACACTGAAGCTTTCTTT
TRBV5-1	15	.	.	TRBJ1-1	CASSLVAGPNTEAFF	TGCGCCAGCAGCTTGGTGGCAGGGCCGAACACTGAAGCTTTCTTT
TRBV29-1	11	.	.	TRBJ1-1	CSVQMNTEAFF	TGCAGCGTCCAGATGAACACTGAAGCTTTCTTT
TRBV4-2	12	.	.	TRBJ2-1	CASSQQINEQFF	TGTGCCAGCAGCCAACAGATCAATGAGCAGTTCTTC
TRBV7-6	13	.	.	TRBJ1-1	CASSFGENTEAFF	TGTGCCAGCAGCTTCGGGGAGAACACTGAAGCTTTCTTT
TRBV5-4	14	.	.	TRBJ2-1	CASARGGSYNEQFF	TGTGCCAGCGCCCGGGGAGGATCCTACAATGAGCAGTTCTTC
TRBV29-1	11	.	.	TRBJ2-7	CSVVTYYEQYF	TGCAGCGTTGTTACATACTACGAGCAGTACTTC
TRBV5-3	14	.	.	TRBJ2-7	CARSGAPLIFEQYF	TGTGCCAGAAGCGGCGCCCCCCTCATTTTCGAGCAGTACTTC
TRBV2	13	TRBD2	.	TRBJ2-3	CASMGGSTDTQYF	TGTGCCAGCATGGGGGGGAGCACAGATACGCAGTATTTT